The 9 T cell receptor beta chains reported below all come from one sample, sequenced in a study of cytomegalovirus exposure and HLA in healthy donors. The method was immunoSEQ multiplex PCR; TCRdb's version includes in-frame clones alone and lacks a portion of them. This table has around 250,000 clones, about 92% appearing once. The source material was PBMCs. The receptors shown here come from a woman aged 25 to 45 in good health and CMV-seronegative.

The rearrangement joins TRBV11-2 to TRBJ2-1; D is possibly TRBD2 (5 bases). V lost 5 bases and J lost 8, with 19 bases in between. The CDR3 runs 15 residues. Germline-derived CDR1 and CDR2 are SGHAT and FQNNGV. The chain's CDR3 is CASSQTSLGLDEQFF. CDR3 in DNA: TGTGCCAGCAGCCAAACTAGTCTAGGGTTGGATGAGCAGTTCTTC.

The chain employs TRBV27 and TRBJ1-1; TRBD1 matches at 7 bases. The CDR3 covers 14 residues. Germline V gene data show CDR1 as MNHEY and CDR2 as SMNVEV (reference sequence). After removal of 6 bases from V and 0 bases from J, the junction contained 4 bases not matched to a gene. The CDR3 nucleotides read TGTGCCAGCAGCCCGGGACAGATGAACACTGAAGCTTTCTTT. Its protein is CASSPGQMNTEAFF.

The chain combines TRBV27 with TRBJ2-1; 7 bases align to TRBD2. Trimming removed 2 bases from V and 4 bases from J; junction bases left unmatched: 14. Germline CDR1 MNHEY, CDR2 SMNVEV (reference sequence). The CDR3 extends over 18 amino acids. CDR3 amino acids: CASSLEGLIREGYNEQFF. CDR3 sequence (DNA): TGTGCCAGCAGTTTAGAGGGACTAATAAGGGAGGGTTACAATGAGCAGTTCTTC.

The gene calls are TRBV7-2 and TRBJ2-2, with D hard to call. CDR3 length: 12 amino acids. In germline, CDR1 is SGHTA, CDR2 FQGNSA. Trimming removed 4 bases from V and 6 bases from J, with 6 bases in between. CDR3 bases: TGTGCCAGCAGCTACGGGCCCGGGGAGCTGTTTTTT. Translated: CASSYGPGELFF.

The CDR3: CASSRSSGNIYNEQFF. The CDR3 bases are TGTGCCAGCAGTCGATCTAGCGGGAATATCTACAATGAGCAGTTCTTC. The chain joins TRBV27 to TRBJ2-1; 9 nucleotides match TRBD2. The CDR3 contains 16 residues. The V segment lost 5 bases and the J segment 3 bases; nucleotides outside the gene matches: 8. Germline values: CDR1 MNHEY, CDR2 SMNVEV (reference sequence).

This clone was seen only once. The chain is built from TRBV5-1 and TRBJ1-1, with TRBD1 matching over 10 bases. The germline CDR1 and CDR2 sequences are SGHRS and YFSETQ. V shed 3 bases and J 4 bases; nucleotides not matched to a gene: 3. The CDR3 is 14 amino acids. The CDR3 sequence is CASSSGQGVTEAFF. In nucleotides, the CDR3 is TGCGCCAGCAGCTCCGGACAGGGGGTCACTGAAGCTTTCTTT.

The rearrangement uses TRBV5-1 and TRBJ1-4; 7 bases fit TRBD1. The CDR3 runs to 16 residues. Germline CDR1 and CDR2: SGHRS and YFSETQ. V lost 0 bases to trimming and J lost 2 bases; unmatched junction nucleotides: 4. The CDR3 coding sequence is TGCGCCAGCAGCTTGGAGACAGGGACTACTAATGAAAAACTGTTTTTT. It yields the protein CASSLETGTTNEKLFF.

This clone was picked up one time. This chain uses TRBV4-1 with TRBJ2-1; possible D gene TRBD2, 5 bases. The CDR3 length is 15 residues. V was pared by 0 bases and J by 1 base, with 7 bases between. CDR1 MGHRA and CDR2 YSYEKL come from the germline V gene. The CDR3 here is CASSQEERSYNEQFF. The CDR3 coding sequence is TGCGCCAGCAGCCAAGAAGAGCGGTCCTACAATGAGCAGTTCTTC.

This sequence joins TRBV29-1 and TRBJ2-5; 7 nucleotides match TRBD1. The CDR3 consists of 13 residues. Unmatched junction bases numbered 10, after V lost 7 bases and J lost 5 bases. Germline V gene data show CDR1 as SQVTM and CDR2 as ANQGSEA. CDR3 sequence reads: CSAVPNRGETQYF. CDR3 in DNA: TGCAGCGCGGTTCCGAACAGGGGCGAGACCCAGTACTTC.